This TCR beta chain stems from a study of cytomegalovirus exposure and HLA in healthy donors. PCR employed 60 Vbeta and 13 Jbeta primers. Only in-frame clones appear in the TCRdb table, and some are missing; sequencing was by immunoSEQ multiplex PCR. The repertoire holds 180,000 or so clones, 78% seen once, with approximately 2.9% in the top ten. Study findings and constraints: Some V segments, including TRBV6-2 and TRBV6-3, were excluded as indistinguishable. An analysis done earlier found most TCR beta V segments productive about 87% or about 30% of the time. In a later analysis, HLA-C alleles had the fewest associated TCRs, DRB1 alleles the most.

Turning to this clone: Its antigen is as yet unknown.

The V gene end was trimmed by 0 bases and the J gene end by 5 bases; junction bases not matched to a gene: 11. Germline assignment: CDR1 LGHNA and CDR2 YSLEER. This CDR3 contains 18 residues. The sequence derives from a female donor in good health and CMV-seronegative. The chain links TRBV4-3 to TRBJ2-1; 9 positions match TRBD1. Material: PBMCs. The CDR3 is CASSQEAISGTGNNEQFF. The CDR3 DNA reads as TGCGCCAGCAGCCAAGAAGCTATCTCTGGGACAGGGAACAATGAGCAGTTCTTC.